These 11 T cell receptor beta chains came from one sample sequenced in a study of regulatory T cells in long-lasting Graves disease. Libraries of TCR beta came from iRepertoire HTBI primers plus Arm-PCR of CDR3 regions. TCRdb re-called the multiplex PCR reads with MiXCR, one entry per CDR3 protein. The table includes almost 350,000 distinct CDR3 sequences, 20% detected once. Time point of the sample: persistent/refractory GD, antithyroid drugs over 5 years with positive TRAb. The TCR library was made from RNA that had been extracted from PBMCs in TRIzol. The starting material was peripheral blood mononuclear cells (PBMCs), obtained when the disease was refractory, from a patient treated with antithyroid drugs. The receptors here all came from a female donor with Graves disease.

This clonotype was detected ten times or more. The CDR3 region is CASSYETTETSGLQETQYF. The CDR3 coding sequence is TGTGCCAGCAGTTACGAGACAACGGAAACTAGCGGTCTTCAAGAGACCCAGTACTTC. J is TRBJ2-5 and V is TRBV6-2 or TRBV6-3; 8 bases map to TRBD2. Germline CDR1 is MNHEY and CDR2 is SVGEGT. Trimming cost V 2 bases and J 2 bases; bases outside gene matches: 16. This CDR3 region has 19 residues.

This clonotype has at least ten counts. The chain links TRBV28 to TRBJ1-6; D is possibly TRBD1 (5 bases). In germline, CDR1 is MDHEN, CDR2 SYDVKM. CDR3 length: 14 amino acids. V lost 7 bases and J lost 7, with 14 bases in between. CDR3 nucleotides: TGTGCCAGCACTTACGCCGGGACCAATTCACCCCTCCACTTT. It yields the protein CASTYAGTNSPLHF.

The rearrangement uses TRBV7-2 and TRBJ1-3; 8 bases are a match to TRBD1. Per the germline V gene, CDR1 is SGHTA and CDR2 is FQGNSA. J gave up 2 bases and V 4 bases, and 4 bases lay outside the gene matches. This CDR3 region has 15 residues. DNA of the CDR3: TGTGCCAGCAGCTCGGACAGGGTTACTGGAAACACCATATATTTT. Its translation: CASSSDRVTGNTIYF. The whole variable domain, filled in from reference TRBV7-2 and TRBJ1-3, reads GAGVSQSPSNKVTEKGKDVELRCDPISGHTALYWYRQSLGQGLEFLIYFQGNSAPDKSGLPSDRFSAERTGGSVSTLTIQRTQQEDSAVYLCASSSDRVTGNTIYFGEGSWLTVV.

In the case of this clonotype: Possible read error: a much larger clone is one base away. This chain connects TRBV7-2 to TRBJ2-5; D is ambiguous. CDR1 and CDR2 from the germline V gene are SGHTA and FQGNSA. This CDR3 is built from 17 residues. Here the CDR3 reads CANSLVTPLQEQETQYF. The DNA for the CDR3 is TGTGCCAACAGCCTAGTCACACCACTACAAGAGCAAGAGACCCAGTACTTC.

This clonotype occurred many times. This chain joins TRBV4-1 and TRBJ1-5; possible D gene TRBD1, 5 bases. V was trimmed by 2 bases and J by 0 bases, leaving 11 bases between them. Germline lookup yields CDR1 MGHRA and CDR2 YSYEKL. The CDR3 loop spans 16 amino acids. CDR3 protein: CASSQLATDSNQPQHF. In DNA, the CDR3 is TGCGCCAGCAGCCAACTGGCGACAGATAGCAATCAGCCCCAGCATTTT.

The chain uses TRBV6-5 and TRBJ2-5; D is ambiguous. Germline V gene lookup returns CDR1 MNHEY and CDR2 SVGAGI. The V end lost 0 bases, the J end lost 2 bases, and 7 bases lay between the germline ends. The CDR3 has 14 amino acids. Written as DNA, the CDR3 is TGTGCCAGCAGTTACTCATTTTCGCAAGAGACCCAGTACTTC. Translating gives CASSYSFSQETQYF.

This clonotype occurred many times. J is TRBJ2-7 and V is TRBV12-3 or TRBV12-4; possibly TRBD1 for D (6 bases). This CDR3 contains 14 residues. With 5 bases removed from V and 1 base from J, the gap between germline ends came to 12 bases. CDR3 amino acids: CASSMGANSYEQYF. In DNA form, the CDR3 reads TGTGCCAGCAGTATGGGGGCCAATTCCTACGAGCAGTACTTC.

The chain's CDR3 is CASRQQVTGELFF. CDR3 sequence (DNA): TGCGCCAGCAGACAACAGGTCACCGGGGAGCTGTTTTTT. This chain links TRBV5-1 with TRBJ2-2, with D tentatively TRBD1 (5 bases). Trimming left V 5 bases short and J 4 bases short, with 9 bases between. The CDR3 consists of 13 residues. From germline, CDR1 is SGHRS and CDR2 YFSETQ.

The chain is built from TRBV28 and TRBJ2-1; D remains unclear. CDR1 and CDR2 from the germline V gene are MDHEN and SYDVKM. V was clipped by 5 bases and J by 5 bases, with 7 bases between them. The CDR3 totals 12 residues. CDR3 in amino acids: CASSSANNEQFF. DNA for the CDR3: TGTGCCAGCAGTAGCGCAAACAATGAGCAGTTCTTC.

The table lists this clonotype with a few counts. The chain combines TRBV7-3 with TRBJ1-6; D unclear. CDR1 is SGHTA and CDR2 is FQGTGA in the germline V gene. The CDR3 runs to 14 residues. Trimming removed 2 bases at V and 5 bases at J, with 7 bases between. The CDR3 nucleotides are TGTGCCAGCAGCTTACGACACGATAATTCACCCCTCCACTTT. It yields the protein CASSLRHDNSPLHF. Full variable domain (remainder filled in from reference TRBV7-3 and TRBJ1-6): GAGVSQTPSNKVTEKGKYVELRCDPISGHTALYWYRQSLGQGPEFLIYFQGTGAADDSGLPNDRFFAVRPEGSVSTLKIQRTERGDSAVYLCASSLRHDNSPLHFGNGTRLTVT.

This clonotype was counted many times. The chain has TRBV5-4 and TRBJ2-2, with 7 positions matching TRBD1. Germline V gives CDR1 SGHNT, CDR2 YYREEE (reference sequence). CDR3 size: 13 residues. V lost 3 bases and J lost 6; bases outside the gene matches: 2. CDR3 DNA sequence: TGTGCCAGCAGCTCCACAGGGGCCGGGGAGCTGTTTTTT. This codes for CASSSTGAGELFF. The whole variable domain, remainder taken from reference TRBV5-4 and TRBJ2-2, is ETGVTQSPTHLIKTRGQQVTLRCSSQSGHNTVSWYQQALGQGPQFIFQYYREEENGRGNFPPRFSGLQFPNYSSELNVNALELDDSALYLCASSSTGAGELFFGEGSRLTVL.